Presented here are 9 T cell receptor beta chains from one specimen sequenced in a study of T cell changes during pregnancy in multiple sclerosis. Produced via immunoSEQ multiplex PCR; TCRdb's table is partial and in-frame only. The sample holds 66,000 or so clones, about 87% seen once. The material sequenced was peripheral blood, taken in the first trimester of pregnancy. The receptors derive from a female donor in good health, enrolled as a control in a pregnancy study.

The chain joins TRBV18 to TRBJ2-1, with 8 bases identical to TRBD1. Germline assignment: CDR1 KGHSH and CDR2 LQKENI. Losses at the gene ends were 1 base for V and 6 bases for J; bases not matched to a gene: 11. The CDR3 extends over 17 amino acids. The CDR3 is CASSPREQGVGLNEQFF. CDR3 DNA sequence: TGTGCCAGCTCACCACGGGAACAGGGGGTAGGCCTCAATGAGCAGTTCTTC.

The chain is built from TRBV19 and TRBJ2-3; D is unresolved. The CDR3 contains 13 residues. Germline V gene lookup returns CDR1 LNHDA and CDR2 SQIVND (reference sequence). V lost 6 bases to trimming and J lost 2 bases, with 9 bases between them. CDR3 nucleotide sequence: TGTGCCAGTAGCTTAGCTACCACAGATACGCAGTATTTT. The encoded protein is CASSLATTDTQYF.

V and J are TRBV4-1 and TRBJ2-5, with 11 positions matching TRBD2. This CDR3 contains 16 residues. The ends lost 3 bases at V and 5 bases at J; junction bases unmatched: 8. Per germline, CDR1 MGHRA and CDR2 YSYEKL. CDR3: CASSHGSGGAIETQYF. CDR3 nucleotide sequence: TGCGCCAGCAGCCATGGTAGCGGGGGGGCGATCGAGACCCAGTACTTC.

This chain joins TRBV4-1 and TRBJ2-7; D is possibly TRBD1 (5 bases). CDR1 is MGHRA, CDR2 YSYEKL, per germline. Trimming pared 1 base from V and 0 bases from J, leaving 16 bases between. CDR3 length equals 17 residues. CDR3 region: CASSQVESNQGSYEQYF. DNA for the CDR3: TGCGCCAGCAGCCAAGTTGAGAGTAACCAGGGCTCCTACGAGCAGTACTTC.

The CDR3 loop reads CASSQDDITGDEAFF. DNA for the CDR3: TGCGCCAGCAGCCAAGACGACATAACAGGGGATGAAGCTTTCTTT. The chain recombines TRBV4-3 with TRBJ1-1, with 7 bases identical to TRBD1. Trimming at V came to 0 bases and at J to 7 bases, leaving 8 bases not matched to a gene. CDR1 and CDR2 from the germline V gene are LGHNA and YSLEER. The CDR3 consists of 15 residues.

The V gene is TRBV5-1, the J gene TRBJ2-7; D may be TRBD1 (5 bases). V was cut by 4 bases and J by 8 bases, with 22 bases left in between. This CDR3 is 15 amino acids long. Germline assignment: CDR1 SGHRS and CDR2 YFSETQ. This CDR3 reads CASSGLQGPVDKQYF. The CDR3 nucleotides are TGCGCCAGCAGCGGTCTCCAGGGCCCCGTTGACAAGCAGTACTTC.

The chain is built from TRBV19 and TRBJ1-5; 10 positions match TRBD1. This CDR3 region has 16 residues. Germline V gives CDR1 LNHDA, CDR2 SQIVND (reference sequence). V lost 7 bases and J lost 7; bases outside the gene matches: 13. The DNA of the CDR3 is TGTGCCAGTACCACAACCGGGACAGGGGTACGGCAGCCCCAGCATTTT. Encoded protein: CASTTTGTGVRQPQHF.

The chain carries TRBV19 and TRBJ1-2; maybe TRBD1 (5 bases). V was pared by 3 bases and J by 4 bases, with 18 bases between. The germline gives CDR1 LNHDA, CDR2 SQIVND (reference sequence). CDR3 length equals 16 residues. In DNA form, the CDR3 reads TGTGCCAGTAGTATTCGTGCCAGGGTAAGGGCCTATGGCTACACCTTC. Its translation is CASSIRARVRAYGYTF.

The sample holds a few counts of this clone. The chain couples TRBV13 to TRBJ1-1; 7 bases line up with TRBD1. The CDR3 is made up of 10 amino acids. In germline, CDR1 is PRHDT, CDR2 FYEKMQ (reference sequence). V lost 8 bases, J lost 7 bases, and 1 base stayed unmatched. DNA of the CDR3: TGTGCCAGCGGGACAGATGAAGCTTTCTTT. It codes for CASGTDEAFF.